The 24 T cell receptor beta chains below all came from one sample that was sequenced in a study of shared T cell receptors in the human thymus. The assay was immunoSEQ multiplex PCR, and TCRdb's table has in-frame clones only and misses some. The table has hundreds of thousands of clones, 85% to 95% seen once. Sequencing used thymocytes. The origin of the receptors is a human donor.

V is TRBV27 and J is TRBJ2-7; D not certain. The CDR3 runs to 16 residues. Germline CDR1 is MNHEY and CDR2 is SMNVEV (reference sequence). V was clipped by 5 bases and J by 3 bases, with 20 bases between them. This CDR3 reads CASSVRGKVQFYEQYF. CDR3 sequence (DNA): TGTGCCAGCAGTGTCCGTGGGAAGGTACAGTTCTACGAGCAGTACTTC.

This chain joins TRBV7-8 and TRBJ2-2; 8 nucleotides line up with TRBD2. This CDR3 has 16 amino acids. The germline V gene encodes CDR1 SGHVS and CDR2 FQNEAQ. J lost 4 bases, V lost 5 bases, and 9 bases had no gene match. DNA of the CDR3: TGTGCCAGCAGCCCCCAGGGAAGCGGGGGCACCGGGGAGCTGTTTTTT. This codes for CASSPQGSGGTGELFF.

The chain uses TRBV28 and TRBJ2-3; D may be TRBD1 (6 bases). Germline V gene data show CDR1 as MDHEN and CDR2 as SYDVKM. The V end was cut by 5 bases, the J end by 1 base, with 13 bases between. The CDR3 is 15 residues long. The CDR3 loop reads CASSIEQGRTDTQYF. The CDR3 DNA reads TGTGCCAGCAGTATAGAACAGGGACGCACAGATACGCAGTATTTT. Combining the CDR3 with reference TRBV28 and TRBJ2-3 gives the whole variable domain DVKVTQSSRYLVKRTGEKVFLECVQDMDHENMFWYRQDPGLGLRLIYFSYDVKMKEKGDIPEGYSVSREKKERFSLILESASTNQTSMYLCASSIEQGRTDTQYFGPGTRLTVL.

This clone has only one observation. The V and J genes are TRBV6-1 and TRBJ2-1; 12 nucleotides align to TRBD2. Trimming at V came to 2 bases and at J to 8 bases, leaving 1 base not matched to a gene. Germline V lookup: CDR1 MNHNS, CDR2 SASEGT. The CDR3 loop spans 14 amino acids. This CDR3 is CASSELAGGYEQFF. Written as DNA, the CDR3 is TGTGCCAGCAGTGAACTAGCGGGAGGGTATGAGCAGTTCTTC.

The chain joins TRBV7-2 to TRBJ1-2; D possibly corresponds to TRBD1 (6 bases). This CDR3 is built from 16 residues. V was cut by 5 bases and J by 4 bases, with 20 bases left in between. The germline gives CDR1 SGHTA, CDR2 FQGNSA. CDR3 sequence reads: CASSPASGAEGYGYTF. The CDR3 bases are TGTGCCAGCAGCCCAGCCTCGGGGGCTGAGGGCTATGGCTACACCTTC.

The J gene is TRBJ1-2, the V gene TRBV30, with TRBD1 identical over 9 bases. This CDR3 contains 13 residues. CDR1 and CDR2 from the germline V gene are GTSNPN and SVGIG (reference sequence). V lost 3 bases, J lost 8 bases, and 7 bases stayed unmatched. The chain's CDR3 is CAWSLQGAEGYTF. CDR3 bases: TGTGCCTGGAGCCTACAGGGGGCAGAGGGCTACACCTTC.

This chain joins TRBV10-3 and TRBJ2-5, with D perhaps matching TRBD1 (8 bases). V lost 8 bases, J lost 4 bases, and 14 bases lay in between. The CDR3 has 13 amino acids. Per the germline V gene, CDR1 is ENHRY and CDR2 is SYGVKD. The CDR3 here is CAIGTGGAETQYF. The DNA of the CDR3 is TGTGCCATCGGTACAGGGGGGGCAGAGACCCAGTACTTC.

This clone was recorded once. This chain connects TRBV15 to TRBJ2-1, with D possibly TRBD1 on 6 matching bases. CDR3 length equals 15 residues. The V end lost 4 bases, the J end lost 6 bases, and 16 bases lay between the germline ends. Per the germline V gene, CDR1 is LNHNV and CDR2 is YYDKDF (reference sequence). In nucleotides, the CDR3 is TGTGCCACCAGCAAAGATCAGGGGTATCGCAATGAGCAGTTCTTC. It codes for CATSKDQGYRNEQFF.

The rearrangement links TRBV19 to TRBJ1-2, with a tentative D call TRBD1 (6 bases). Deletions cut 0 bases from V and 4 bases from J, with 12 bases between. Germline V gene sequence: CDR1 LNHDA, CDR2 SQIVND (reference sequence). The CDR3 extends over 15 amino acids. The CDR3 loop reads CASSIDAGDVYGYTF. The DNA of the CDR3 is TGTGCCAGTAGTATAGATGCAGGGGATGTCTATGGCTACACCTTC.

V is TRBV10-1 and J is TRBJ1-4; no firm D call. This CDR3 has 14 residues. Trimming left V 3 bases short and J 8 bases short, with 13 bases between. The germline CDR1 and CDR2 sequences are WNHNN and SYGVQD (reference sequence). The CDR3 DNA follows: TGCGCCAGCAGTGATGGGGAGAGGGAGGAAAAACTGTTTTTT. Its protein product is CASSDGEREEKLFF.

The rearrangement uses TRBV6-5 and TRBJ1-2; the D gene is possibly TRBD1 (6 bases). Germline CDR1 reads MNHEY; CDR2 reads SVGAGI. The V end lost 2 bases, the J end lost 4 bases, and 14 bases lay between the germline ends. The CDR3 covers 15 residues. CDR3 residues: CASSYGARGTYGYTF. The DNA of the CDR3 is TGTGCCAGCAGTTACGGAGCCAGGGGCACCTATGGCTACACCTTC.

V and J are TRBV5-5 and TRBJ2-2; no firm D call. This CDR3 is built from 19 residues. V lost 4 bases and J lost 5, with 27 bases in between. Per the germline V gene, CDR1 is SGHKS and CDR2 is YYEKEE (reference sequence). This CDR3 is CASSPSAVIPRPVTGELFF. DNA of the CDR3: TGTGCCAGCAGCCCGTCGGCTGTGATCCCGCGGCCCGTTACCGGGGAGCTGTTTTTT.

The V call is TRBV5-8, the J call TRBJ2-7; TRBD2 matches at 12 bases. The CDR3 covers 19 residues. V gave up 0 bases and J gave up 2 bases; unmatched junction bases: 12. Germline CDR1 is SGHTS and CDR2 is YDEGEE. CDR3 bases: TGTGCCAGCAGCTTGGGACTAGCGGGAGCACGCTGGGACGCCTACGAGCAGTACTTC. Its translation is CASSLGLAGARWDAYEQYF.

This clone has a handful of counts. The rearrangement links TRBV6-9 to TRBJ1-2, with a tentative D call TRBD1 (5 bases). Per the germline V gene, CDR1 is MNHGY and CDR2 is SVAAGI. The CDR3 is 15 amino acids. V dropped 4 bases and J dropped 8 bases, with 20 bases sitting between them. In DNA, the CDR3 is TGTGCCAGCAGTTTCTCACCCAGGGTACTTCAAGGCTACACCTTC. This translates into CASSFSPRVLQGYTF.

V is TRBV27 and J is TRBJ1-5; 9 positions match TRBD1. This CDR3 comprises 15 residues. Germline V lookup: CDR1 MNHEY, CDR2 SMNVEV (reference sequence). Losses at the gene ends were 5 bases for V and 2 bases for J; bases not matched to a gene: 4. The CDR3 is CASSPGQGCNQPQHF. The CDR3 DNA is TGTGCCAGCAGTCCGGGACAGGGATGCAATCAGCCCCAGCATTTT.

This sequence joins TRBV6-6 and TRBJ2-3; the match to TRBD2 covers 10 bases. This CDR3 contains 16 residues. The V gene's germline CDR1 is MNHNY and CDR2 SVGAGI (reference sequence). The V and J ends lost 6 bases and 7 bases, in that order; junction bases with no gene match: 13. CDR3 in DNA: TGTGCCAGCAGAAGGAGCGGGAGGGCCCGGGAAAATACGCAGTATTTT. Its translation is CASRRSGRARENTQYF.

The V gene is TRBV9, the J gene TRBJ2-7; either TRBD1 or TRBD2 may supply D (5 bases each). Trimming cost V 4 bases and J 1 base, with 12 bases left between them. There are 14 residues in the CDR3. The germline gives CDR1 SGDLS, CDR2 YYNGEE. The CDR3 protein is CASSPRDPSYEQYF. CDR3 bases: TGTGCCAGCAGCCCCCGGGACCCATCCTACGAGCAGTACTTC.

This clone was picked up a small number of times. This sequence joins TRBV2 and TRBJ2-7; D unclear. The CDR3 spans 12 residues. Trimming shortened V by 2 bases and J by 6 bases, and 8 bases separated the two germline ends. The germline CDR1 and CDR2 sequences are SNHLY and FYNNEI. CDR3 in DNA: TGTGCCAGCAGTGAACGGGCTTCCGAGCAGTACTTC. This encodes CASSERASEQYF.

The V call is TRBV27, the J call TRBJ2-7; TRBD1 is a possible D gene (6 bases). Trimming removed 2 bases at V and 1 base at J, with 9 bases between. The CDR3 totals 14 residues. Germline V gene sequence: CDR1 MNHEY, CDR2 SMNVEV (reference sequence). The DNA of the CDR3 is TGTGCCAGCAGTTTAGAGGACAGATCCTACGAGCAGTACTTC. It codes for CASSLEDRSYEQYF.

The chain joins TRBV5-6 to TRBJ1-2; possible D gene TRBD1, 6 bases. CDR1 and CDR2 (germline): SGHDT, YYEEEE. V lost 0 bases to trimming and J lost 4 bases, with 10 bases between them. The CDR3 extends over 14 amino acids. DNA of the CDR3: TGTGCCAGCAGCTTGGGGGACATTTCCTATGGCTACACCTTC. This codes for CASSLGDISYGYTF. Looking up the rest from reference TRBV5-6 and TRBJ1-2 gives the full variable domain: DAGVTQSPTHLIKTRGQQVTLRCSPKSGHDTVSWYQQALGQGPQFIFQYYEEEERQRGNFPDRFSGHQFPNYSSELNVNALLLGDSALYLCASSLGDISYGYTFGSGTRLTVV.

This clone came up once. Other DNA sequences in this sample translate to the same CDR3. The chain combines TRBV18 with TRBJ1-1; tentative D call: TRBD1 (6 bases). Germline loops: CDR1 KGHSH, CDR2 LQKENI. This CDR3 comprises 13 residues. The V end lost 2 bases, the J end lost 4 bases, and 8 bases lay between the germline ends. The CDR3, as DNA: TGTGCCAGCTCACCAAAGGGGGTCACTGAAGCTTTCTTT. Translation: CASSPKGVTEAFF.

V and J are TRBV27 and TRBJ2-4; the D call may be TRBD1 or TRBD2 (5 bases each). Germline values: CDR1 MNHEY, CDR2 SMNVEV (reference sequence). The CDR3 has 19 amino acids. The V end was cut by 2 bases, the J end by 0 bases, with 20 bases between. The CDR3 DNA reads as TGTGCCAGCAGTTTAACTCAACCCGGGGCTCGGATAGCCAAAAACATTCAGTACTTC. Protein sequence: CASSLTQPGARIAKNIQYF.

The V and J genes are TRBV28 and TRBJ1-4; a weak D match, TRBD1 (5 bases). CDR3 size: 18 residues. The V and J ends lost 1 base and 0 bases respectively, with 15 bases between them. Germline CDR1 MDHEN, CDR2 SYDVKM. CDR3 bases: TGTGCCAGCAGTTTATTTGGGGCACGGGAGGCAACTAATGAAAAACTGTTTTTT. Its protein is CASSLFGAREATNEKLFF. Supplemented by reference TRBV28 and TRBJ1-4, the full variable domain reads DVKVTQSSRYLVKRTGEKVFLECVQDMDHENMFWYRQDPGLGLRLIYFSYDVKMKEKGDIPEGYSVSREKKERFSLILESASTNQTSMYLCASSLFGAREATNEKLFFGSGTQLSVL.

The rearrangement uses TRBV7-9 and TRBJ1-1; TRBD1 is a possible D gene (6 bases). The CDR3 consists of 14 residues. V was shortened by 5 bases and J by 8 bases, with 18 bases between the two germline ends. Germline V gene data show CDR1 as SEHNR and CDR2 as FQNEAQ (reference sequence). CDR3 sequence reads: CASSALPDSPEAFF. The CDR3 nucleotides read TGTGCCAGCAGCGCCCTTCCGGACAGCCCGGAAGCTTTCTTT.